What follows are 2 T cell receptor beta chains derived from one specimen sequenced in a study of response to subunit inactivated influenza vaccine. TCRdb reprocessed the RT-PCR reads with MiXCR, giving one entry per CDR3 protein. The sample carries 530,000 or so distinct CDR3 sequences, 14% recorded once. The sequencing here drew on PBMCs from blood, taken 11 to 12 days after vaccination. Source of these receptors: a man aged 45-65 years who received an inactivated influenza vaccine.

The chain has TRBV20-1 and TRBJ2-3, with 10 bases that match TRBD2. The V gene's germline CDR1 is DFQATT and CDR2 SNEGSKA (reference sequence). Losses at the gene ends were 6 bases for V and 6 bases for J; bases not matched to a gene: 6. The CDR3 extends over 13 amino acids. CDR3 nucleotides: TGCAGTGCAGCCCTAGCGGGAGTTGATACGCAGTATTTT. Its protein product is CSAALAGVDTQYF.

CDR3 sequence (DNA): TGTGCCAGCAGCTTGGTAGCGGGAGAGACAAATCGGGGGGAGACCCAGTACTTC. It specifies CASSLVAGETNRGETQYF. V usage is TRBV5-6 and J usage is TRBJ2-5, with 9 bases that match TRBD2. CDR3 length equals 18 residues. Per the germline V gene, CDR1 is SGHDT and CDR2 is YYEEEE. Trimming took 0 bases from V and 5 from J; bases not matched to a gene: 14.